Shown below are 25 T cell receptor beta chains from a single sample sequenced in a study of CD8+ T cells in alopecia areata. RNA extraction was followed by reverse transcription into cDNA, which acted as the sequencing template. Some clones are missing from TCRdb's copy, which holds only in-frame ones; the method was immunoSEQ multiplex PCR. Among 200,000 or so clones listed, about 61% were seen once. The sample comprised CD8+ T cells sorted from blood. These receptors were collected from a human donor in good health.

This clone was found a few times. The rearrangement uses TRBV27 and TRBJ1-1, with D unclear. Germline assignment: CDR1 MNHEY and CDR2 SMNVEV (reference sequence). Trimming left V 2 bases short and J 0 bases short, with 4 bases between. The CDR3 length is 13 residues. The CDR3 here is CASSLTMNTEAFF. The CDR3 DNA reads as TGTGCCAGCAGTTTAACTATGAACACTGAAGCTTTCTTT.

This clone was counted a single time. The V gene is TRBV4-2, the J gene TRBJ2-7; D is perhaps TRBD1 (5 bases). This CDR3 region has 15 residues. V lost 4 bases and J lost 0, with 13 bases in between. The germline gives CDR1 LGHNA, CDR2 YNFKEQ. The CDR3 DNA follows: TGTGCCAGCAGCCCCGAGCAGGGTAGCTCCTACGAGCAGTACTTC. Translated: CASSPEQGSSYEQYF.

A note on this clone: Additional DNA sequences in this sample encode the identical CDR3. This sequence joins TRBV29-1 and TRBJ2-7, with a weak D call TRBD2 (6 bases). The CDR3 consists of 11 residues. The germline gives CDR1 SQVTM, CDR2 ANQGSEA. V was clipped by 6 bases and J by 5 bases, with 11 bases between them. Here the CDR3 reads CSVEEGNEQYF. CDR3 DNA: TGCAGCGTGGAGGAGGGAAACGAGCAGTACTTC.

V is TRBV27 and J is TRBJ1-1, with D possibly TRBD1 on 5 matching bases. Germline values: CDR1 MNHEY, CDR2 SMNVEV (reference sequence). The CDR3 runs 13 residues. V was pared by 3 bases and J by 6 bases, with 11 bases between. CDR3 DNA sequence: TGTGCCAGCAGTTTGGGGCTCGGGGCTGAAGCTTTCTTT. This gives the protein CASSLGLGAEAFF.

The gene calls are TRBV7-9 and TRBJ1-2; TRBD1 matches 9 bases. The length of the CDR3 is 15 residues. After removal of 5 bases from V and 7 bases from J, the junction contained 11 bases not matched to a gene. CDR1 is SEHNR, CDR2 FQNEAQ, per germline (reference sequence). The CDR3 region is CASSPTGQGQGGYTF. The CDR3 DNA reads TGTGCCAGCAGCCCGACGGGACAGGGACAAGGTGGCTACACCTTC. The complete variable domain, with remaining parts taken from reference TRBV7-9 and TRBJ1-2, reads DTGVSQNPRHKITKRGQNVTFRCDPISEHNRLYWYRQTLGQGPEFLTYFQNEAQLEKSRLLSDRFSAERPKGSFSTLEIQRTEQGDSAMYLCASSPTGQGQGGYTFGSGTRLTVV.

The chain joins TRBV7-9 to TRBJ2-5; the D is unclear. CDR1 SEHNR and CDR2 FQNEAQ come from the germline V gene (reference sequence). The length of the CDR3 is 13 residues. With 1 base removed from V and 5 bases from J, the gap between germline ends came to 8 bases. Here the CDR3 DNA reads TGTGCCAGCAGCTTAGAGGTTAGGGAGACCCAGTACTTC. Residues: CASSLEVRETQYF.

V usage is TRBV4-1 and J usage is TRBJ2-7; D unresolved. V lost 4 bases, J lost 6 bases, and 10 bases lay in between. The CDR3 loop spans 12 amino acids. The germline V gene has CDR1 MGHRA and CDR2 YSYEKL. CDR3 in amino acids: CASSLGAGEQYF. The CDR3 DNA reads TGCGCCAGCAGCCTTGGAGCAGGCGAGCAGTACTTC.

The DNA of the CDR3 is TGTGCCAGCAGTGAAACCGGGGCTGGCGCAGATACGCAGTATTTT. Translating gives CASSETGAGADTQYF. The chain joins TRBV2 to TRBJ2-3; D tentatively reads TRBD1 or TRBD2 (5 bases each). The V end lost 2 bases, the J end lost 4 bases, and 13 bases lay between the germline ends. The CDR3 loop spans 15 amino acids. CDR1 is SNHLY and CDR2 is FYNNEI in the germline V gene.

This clone turned up a few times. This chain joins TRBV6-5 and TRBJ1-4, with 7 bases that match TRBD1. CDR1 MNHEY and CDR2 SVGAGI come from the germline V gene. The ends lost 6 bases at V and 7 bases at J; junction bases unmatched: 8. The CDR3 runs 14 residues. The CDR3 DNA is TGTGCCAGCAGCCCCGGGACAGACGGTGAAAAACTGTTTTTT. Its protein product is CASSPGTDGEKLFF.

This clone was counted a few times. The V and J genes are TRBV11-2 and TRBJ2-7, with 7 bases lining up with TRBD1. Germline CDR1 and CDR2: SGHAT and FQNNGV. J lost 6 bases, V lost 5 bases, and 13 bases had no gene match. CDR3 length equals 15 residues. In DNA form, the CDR3 reads TGTGCCAGCAGCGGGCCACAGGGGTCCAACTCCGAGCAGTACTTC. This encodes CASSGPQGSNSEQYF.

This sequence joins TRBV29-1 and TRBJ1-2, with D possibly being TRBD1 (5 bases). Germline CDR1 reads SQVTM; CDR2 reads ANQGSEA. V dropped 6 bases and J dropped 2 bases, with 16 bases sitting between them. This CDR3 is 14 amino acids long. The CDR3 loop is CSVLLRDGNYGYTF. The CDR3 DNA reads as TGCAGCGTCCTCCTCCGGGACGGCAACTATGGCTACACCTTC.

This chain links TRBV10-2 with TRBJ2-5; 7 bases are shared with TRBD2. The CDR3 is 16 amino acids. Germline loops: CDR1 WSHSY, CDR2 SAAADI. V lost 0 bases to trimming and J lost 5 bases; unmatched junction nucleotides: 9. For the CDR3, the DNA is TGCGCCAGCAGTGAGTCCCCCGGGAGGTACGCGGAGACCCAGTACTTC. Residues: CASSESPGRYAETQYF.

This clone was detected a few times. The chain employs TRBV29-1 and TRBJ1-2; D possibly corresponds to TRBD1 (5 bases). CDR1 SQVTM and CDR2 ANQGSEA come from the germline V gene. Trimming took off 3 bases at V and 4 bases at J, with 9 bases between the two ends. This CDR3 is 12 amino acids long. The CDR3 reads CSVDGGPYGYTF. CDR3 DNA: TGCAGCGTTGATGGGGGTCCCTATGGCTACACCTTC.

This clone has more than one count but fewer than ten. Other DNA sequences within the sample encode an identical CDR3. The J gene is TRBJ2-1, the V gene TRBV11-2; the D is unclear. CDR1 and CDR2 from the germline V gene are SGHAT and FQNNGV. V gave up 3 bases and J gave up 6 bases, with 3 bases separating them. CDR3 length equals 11 residues. The CDR3 is CASSLGNEQFF. The CDR3, as DNA: TGTGCCAGCAGCTTGGGCAATGAGCAGTTCTTC.

This chain joins TRBV7-9 and TRBJ2-7; D is unresolved. V was pared by 8 bases and J by 5 bases, with 10 bases between. The CDR3 loop spans 11 amino acids. CDR1 is SEHNR and CDR2 is FQNEAQ in the germline V gene (reference sequence). CDR3 loop: CASQYGDEQYF. The CDR3 DNA sequence: TGTGCCAGCCAGTACGGAGACGAGCAGTACTTC.

This chain joins TRBV4-1 and TRBJ1-2; D is uncertain. The CDR3 is made up of 12 amino acids. The germline V gene has CDR1 MGHRA and CDR2 YSYEKL. V lost 7 bases and J 5 bases, leaving 11 bases between the germline ends. The CDR3, as DNA: TGCGCCAGCAAGGATCGAGCGTATGGCTACACCTTC. This codes for CASKDRAYGYTF.

The V gene is TRBV7-9, the J gene TRBJ2-7, with D possibly being TRBD1 (6 bases). Trimming took 0 bases from V and 7 from J, leaving 13 bases between them. This CDR3 has 14 amino acids. Germline V gene sequence: CDR1 SEHNR, CDR2 FQNEAQ (reference sequence). The CDR3 reads CASSLAPQGEEQYF. The CDR3 nucleotides read TGTGCCAGCAGCTTAGCGCCACAGGGTGAAGAGCAGTACTTC.

The V and J genes are TRBV4-1 and TRBJ1-6, with D hard to call. The germline CDR1 and CDR2 sequences are MGHRA and YSYEKL. The CDR3 totals 13 residues. V lost 0 bases and J lost 13, with 10 bases in between. The CDR3 sequence is CASSQEWGNPLHF. The CDR3 bases are TGCGCCAGCAGCCAAGAATGGGGAAACCCCCTCCACTTT.

The CDR3 loop is CASSIQGAGTEAFF. The CDR3 region has the DNA TGTGCCAGCAGCATACAGGGGGCGGGCACTGAAGCTTTCTTT. The V gene is TRBV5-4, the J gene TRBJ1-1; TRBD1 agrees at 9 bases. Germline CDR1 SGHNT, CDR2 YYREEE (reference sequence). The CDR3 extends over 14 amino acids. V was pared by 4 bases and J by 4 bases, with 5 bases of the junction left unmatched.

The chain uses TRBV2 and TRBJ1-5; 7 bases map to TRBD1. The CDR3 covers 15 residues. V shed 2 bases, J shed 5 bases, and the junction held 6 bases outside the gene matches. Germline V CDR1 and CDR2: SNHLY, FYNNEI. The CDR3 sequence: CASSESGQDHQPQHF. Written as DNA, the CDR3 is TGTGCCAGCAGTGAATCCGGACAGGATCATCAGCCCCAGCATTTT.

The CDR3: CASSLGRDNSPLHF. CDR3 nucleotide sequence: TGCGCCAGCAGCCTCGGACGGGATAATTCACCCCTCCACTTT. V usage is TRBV4-1 and J usage is TRBJ1-6, with no clear D. The CDR3 contains 14 residues. Deletions cut 4 bases from V and 5 bases from J, with 9 bases between. The V gene's germline CDR1 is MGHRA and CDR2 YSYEKL.

The chain is built from TRBV14 and TRBJ2-6; the D is unclear. Germline V CDR1 and CDR2: SGHDN, FVKESK. V lost 1 base and J 0 bases, leaving 7 bases between the germline ends. The CDR3 length is 16 residues. The CDR3 sequence is CASSQGAFSGANVLTF. The DNA for the CDR3 is TGTGCCAGCAGCCAAGGGGCTTTCTCTGGGGCCAACGTCCTGACTTTC. Based on the CDR3 plus reference TRBV14 and TRBJ2-6, the full variable domain is EAGVTQFPSHSVIEKGQTVTLRCDPISGHDNLYWYRRVMGKEIKFLLHFVKESKQDESGMPNNRFLAERTGGTYSTLKVQPAELEDSGVYFCASSQGAFSGANVLTFGAGSRLTVL.

V is TRBV30 and J is TRBJ1-2; 8 bases line up with TRBD1. CDR1 is GTSNPN, CDR2 SVGIG, per germline (reference sequence). The CDR3 spans 12 residues. After removal of 8 bases from V and 5 bases from J, the junction contained 7 bases not matched to a gene. The CDR3, as DNA: TGTGCCCGAATACAGGGGGTGTATGGCTACACCTTC. Residues: CARIQGVYGYTF.

The count of this clone is one. The V gene is TRBV6-6, the J gene TRBJ2-5, with 10 bases fitting TRBD2. Germline V gene sequence: CDR1 MNHNY, CDR2 SVGAGI (reference sequence). The CDR3 has 14 amino acids. V lost 6 bases and J lost 4; bases outside the gene matches: 5. The CDR3 protein is CASRPTSGIETQYF. The CDR3, as DNA: TGTGCCAGCAGACCAACTAGCGGGATAGAGACCCAGTACTTC.

This clone is a singleton in its sample. The rearrangement uses TRBV29-1 and TRBJ1-2; TRBD1 might be the D (5 bases). Trimming cost V 0 bases and J 7 bases, with 12 bases left between them. CDR1 SQVTM and CDR2 ANQGSEA come from the germline V gene. The CDR3 sequence is 13 residues long. The CDR3 DNA is TGCAGCGTTGAAGAATCAGGGTCCGGTGGCTACACCTTC. Amino acid sequence: CSVEESGSGGYTF.